Shown below are 12 T cell receptor beta chains from a single sample sequenced in a study of post-analysis software for immune sequencing data. Study-wide findings and caveats: Relative to controls, patients had a handful of TRBV segments at higher frequency, with TRBV5-6, TRBV5-1 and TRBV20-1 among these.

No antigens are known for them. Built from TCR beta cDNA, the libraries had unique molecular identifiers in them. TCRdb passed the PCR reads through MiXCR, listing each CDR3 protein once. Among hundreds of thousands of distinct CDR3 sequences listed, about 53% were seen once. What was sequenced was blood. The receptors shown here come from a girl between 10 and 17 years old with multiple sclerosis.

The rearrangement links TRBV20-1 to TRBJ2-4, with 8 bases aligning to TRBD2. The J call may be incorrect, as the DNA end agrees better with TRBJ2-7. Germline V gives CDR1 DFQATT, CDR2 SNEGSKA (reference sequence). The CDR3 has 16 amino acids. CDR3 nucleotides: TGCAGTGCTAGAGAACCCCTGTGGAGCGGGGGCCACGAGCAGTACTTC. It encodes CSAREPLWSGGHEQYF.

This sequence joins TRBV5-5 and TRBJ2-5; 7 nucleotides agree with TRBD2. Germline V lookup: CDR1 SGHKS, CDR2 YYEKEE (reference sequence). The CDR3 totals 16 residues. V was clipped by 6 bases and J by 1 base; unmatched bases: 12. The DNA of the CDR3 is TGTGCCAGCATCCTGGCGGGAGCGCCCCGCCAAGAGACCCAGTACTTC. Translation gives CASILAGAPRQETQYF.

This clonotype occurred a few times. Mismatch with germline at one junction end may stem from a read error. Here the CDR3 DNA reads TGTGCCAGTAGTTACTCTTCCAGCATGAACACTGAAGCTTTCTTT. This encodes CASSYSSSMNTEAFF. The V gene is TRBV6-5, the J gene TRBJ1-1; D not resolved. The CDR3 consists of 15 residues. Germline V CDR1 and CDR2: MNHEY, SVGAGI.

This sequence joins TRBV7-9 and TRBJ2-3, with D possibly matching TRBD2 (6 bases). This CDR3 has 14 residues. V shed 6 bases and J shed 5 bases, with 15 bases lying between them. Germline V CDR1 and CDR2: SEHNR, FQNEAQ (reference sequence). CDR3 DNA: TGTGCCAGCAGTTTTGGGACTTCCGTAGATACGCAGTATTTT. Amino acid sequence: CASSFGTSVDTQYF. Using reference TRBV7-9 and TRBJ2-3 for the parts outside the CDR3, the full variable domain is DTGVSQNPRHKITKRGQNVTFRCDPISEHNRLYWYRQTLGQGPEFLTYFQNEAQLEKSRLLSDRFSAERPKGSFSTLEIQRTEQGDSAMYLCASSFGTSVDTQYFGPGTRLTVL.

Regarding this clonotype: One end of the junction fails to match germline, which may point to a read error. The CDR3 reads CSVEGQYKNIQYF. The CDR3 bases are TGCAGCGTGGAAGGGCAGTACAAAAACATTCAGTACTTC. The rearrangement links TRBV29-1 to TRBJ2-4; D not certain. The germline V gene has CDR1 SQVTM and CDR2 ANQGSEA. The CDR3 has 13 residues.

This clonotype was detected only a few times. The genes are TRBV12-3 or TRBV12-4 and TRBJ2-1, with TRBD2 matching over 7 bases. The V and J ends lost 5 bases and 4 bases, in that order; junction bases with no gene match: 8. The CDR3 sequence is 15 residues long. CDR3 loop: CASSPWSGGYNEQFF. As DNA, the CDR3 is TGTGCCAGCAGTCCCTGGTCGGGGGGTTACAATGAGCAGTTCTTC.

The V call is TRBV5-1, the J call TRBJ2-6; D is ambiguous. Germline CDR1 and CDR2: SGHRS and YFSETQ. V dropped 4 bases and J dropped 2 bases, with 10 bases sitting between them. There are 15 residues in the CDR3. CDR3 sequence: CASSPDEPGANVLTF. The CDR3 bases are TGCGCCAGCAGCCCGGATGAACCTGGGGCCAACGTCCTGACTTTC.

This clonotype was seen only a few times. The chain employs TRBV18 and TRBJ1-2, with 7 positions matching TRBD1. Germline V gene lookup returns CDR1 KGHSH and CDR2 LQKENI. V gave up 3 bases and J gave up 7 bases; unmatched junction bases: 11. The CDR3 is 15 residues long. Written as DNA, the CDR3 is TGTGCCAGCTCACCCGCTTCACAGGGGAGTCGTGGCTACACCTTC. Translating gives CASSPASQGSRGYTF.

V is TRBV5-1 and J is TRBJ1-6; a possible D gene is TRBD1 (5 bases). Trimming pared 4 bases from V and 7 bases from J, leaving 15 bases between. The CDR3 runs to 15 residues. CDR1 is SGHRS, CDR2 YFSETQ, per germline. The CDR3: CASSDAGFANSPLHF. CDR3 nucleotide sequence: TGCGCCAGCAGCGACGCAGGGTTCGCGAATTCACCCCTCCACTTT.

This chain uses TRBV21-1 with TRBJ1-4. TRBV21-1 is marked as a pseudogene. This CDR3 has 13 amino acids. DNA for the CDR3: TGTGCCAGCAGCAGAGAGAATAATGAAAAACTGTTTTTT. Translation: CASSRENNEKLFF.

The chain has TRBV29-1 and TRBJ2-7; 7 nucleotides match TRBD1. The CDR3 is 11 residues long. Germline lookup yields CDR1 SQVTM and CDR2 ANQGSEA. The trim removed 7 bases at V and 5 bases at J, leaving 5 bases unmatched. CDR3 DNA: TGCAGCGGGGGACAGCGCCACGAGCAGTACTTC. Protein: CSGGQRHEQYF.

The sample holds a few counts of this clonotype. V usage is TRBV27 and J usage is TRBJ2-5; 7 bases are a match to TRBD1. The J call may be in error: the DNA end matches TRBJ2-7 better. The CDR3 loop spans 15 amino acids. CDR1 and CDR2 from the germline V gene are MNHEY and SMNVEV (reference sequence). The CDR3 DNA sequence: TGTGCCAGCAGTGCCCTCCGGGACAGTCCCTACGAGCAGTACTTC. It is translated as CASSALRDSPYEQYF.